The present entry profiles one T cell receptor beta chain with its context. The data were produced by immunoSEQ multiplex PCR, yet TCRdb's version contains in-frame clones alone and is incomplete. In the table there are about half a million clones, about 89% of which are singletons. The CDR3 runs 13 residues. In germline, CDR1 is MNHNS, CDR2 SASEGT. V shed 3 bases and J shed 1 base, with 7 bases lying between them. Regarding treatment: about 20 received Ad26.COV2.S at low or high dose, single or two shots; five or six received placebo; per-sample allocation not given. Sampling happened 63 days after the first vaccine or placebo injection. This record comes from a study of Ad26.COV2.S vaccination and SARS-CoV-2 variants.

The TCR was taken from a person aged 18-65 years who received the Ad26.COV2.S COVID-19 vaccine or a placebo. V gene TRBV6-1 combines with J gene TRBJ2-7; the D is unclear. The specimen was peripheral blood, collected in a trial of Ad26.COV2.S vaccine versus placebo. The CDR3 DNA is TGTGCCAGCAGTGAGACCAGATCCTACGAGCAGTACTTC. It yields the protein CASSETRSYEQYF.